Each of the 28 T cell receptor beta chains below was sequenced from the same sample in a study of regulatory T cells in long-lasting Graves disease. CDR3-region Arm-PCR and iRepertoire HTBI primers produced the TCR beta libraries. From the multiplex PCR reads, TCRdb called clonotypes with MiXCR, one entry per CDR3 protein. The table records 300,000 to 400,000 distinct CDR3 sequences, approximately 15% of them present only once. The sample's time point: newly diagnosed GD, antithyroid drugs for less than 3 months. Generation of the TCR library employed RNA extracted from PBMCs. These same data were also listed under a study on T cells in Graves' hyperthyroidism and ophthalmopathy.

Source: peripheral blood mononuclear cells (PBMCs), taken at new diagnosis, from a patient treated with antithyroid drugs. The receptors come from a man in his forties or fifties with Graves disease.

This clonotype was recorded at least ten times. The genes are TRBV7-9 and TRBJ2-5; D is perhaps TRBD1 (5 bases). The V gene lost 5 bases and the J gene lost 1 base, with 14 bases spanning the gap. This CDR3 contains 15 residues. Germline values: CDR1 SEHNR, CDR2 FQNEAQ (reference sequence). CDR3 in DNA: TGTGCCAGCAGCAGCCGACGGACACCCCAAGAGACCCAGTACTTC. This sequence encodes CASSSRRTPQETQYF.

V usage is TRBV6-2 or TRBV6-3 and J usage is TRBJ2-3, with 10 nucleotides matching TRBD2. CDR1 MNHEY and CDR2 SVGEGT come from the germline V gene. The CDR3 length is 14 residues. The V and J ends lost 8 bases and 5 bases, in that order; junction bases with no gene match: 7. The CDR3 reads CASSLAGDVDTQYF. CDR3 nucleotide sequence: TGTGCCAGCTCCCTAGCGGGGGATGTAGATACGCAGTATTTT.

In its sample, this clonotype was seen many times. The rearrangement uses TRBV29-1 and TRBJ1-1; 8 bases are shared with TRBD1. V lost 1 base, J lost 4 bases, and 2 bases stayed unmatched. This CDR3 is built from 13 residues. The germline V gene has CDR1 SQVTM and CDR2 ANQGSEA. For the CDR3, the DNA is TGCAGCGTTGAAGGACAGGGGAGCACTGAAGCTTTCTTT. Its translation is CSVEGQGSTEAFF.

This clonotype was picked up a small number of times. The V and J genes are TRBV28 and TRBJ2-7; TRBD2 matches 10 bases. CDR1 and CDR2 from the germline V gene are MDHEN and SYDVKM. CDR3 length equals 17 residues. V lost 9 bases to trimming and J lost 0 bases; unmatched junction nucleotides: 14. The CDR3 DNA is TGTGCCAGTCGCCGGACTAGCGGAGGGTTCCCCTCCTACGAGCAGTACTTC. Its translation: CASRRTSGGFPSYEQYF.

The rearrangement uses TRBV5-5 and TRBJ2-3, with D uncertain. This CDR3 contains 16 residues. The V and J ends lost 0 bases and 2 bases respectively, with 13 bases between them. Germline V CDR1 and CDR2: SGHKS, YYEKEE (reference sequence). CDR3 nucleotide sequence: TGTGCCAGCAGCTTGGATGGTGGGTACCCCACAGATACGCAGTATTTT. The encoded protein is CASSLDGGYPTDTQYF.

The table lists this clonotype with many counts. The rearrangement joins TRBV5-1 to TRBJ1-1; no definite D call. Trimming removed 4 bases at V and 1 base at J, with 11 bases between. The V gene's germline CDR1 is SGHRS and CDR2 YFSETQ. CDR3 size: 14 residues. In DNA, the CDR3 is TGCGCCAGCAGCCTGTTCAGACAGAACACTGAAGCTTTCTTT. This codes for CASSLFRQNTEAFF.

This clonotype was counted at least ten times. This chain connects TRBV3-1 to TRBJ2-2, with no clear D. V lost 1 base and J 7 bases, leaving 4 bases between the germline ends. The CDR3 loop spans 12 amino acids. CDR1 and CDR2 (germline): LGHDT, YNNKEL (reference sequence). The DNA of the CDR3 is TGTGCCAGCAGCCAAGTGCTCGGGGAGCTGTTTTTT. Its protein product is CASSQVLGELFF.

In this sample, this clonotype turned up many times. The chain couples TRBV20-1 to TRBJ2-7; D might be TRBD1 (6 bases). Between the trimmed V and J ends, which lost 4 bases and 0 bases, there was a span of 13 bases. CDR3 size: 14 residues. Germline values: CDR1 DFQATT, CDR2 SNEGSKA (reference sequence). CDR3 amino acids: CSATDRPDSYEQYF. The CDR3 nucleotides are TGCAGTGCTACTGACAGGCCAGACTCCTACGAGCAGTACTTC.

This clonotype was counted between two and nine times. V gene TRBV12-3 or TRBV12-4 combines with J gene TRBJ1-2, with 10 bases fitting TRBD1. This CDR3 is built from 14 residues. Unmatched junction bases numbered 9, after V lost 6 bases and J lost 8 bases. The CDR3, as DNA: TGTGCCAGCAGCCTGACAGGGGGCGCATACGGCTACACCTTC. Residues: CASSLTGGAYGYTF.

For this clonotype: This could be a read error, since a much larger clone is one nucleotide away. The gene calls are TRBV7-6 and TRBJ2-1; 13 bases line up with TRBD2. The CDR3 totals 15 residues. Germline V gives CDR1 SGHVS, CDR2 FNYEAQ. The CDR3 region has the DNA TGTACCAGCAGCCCGACTAGCGGGGGGTACAATGAGCAGTTCTTC. Its translation is CTSSPTSGGYNEQFF.

Comment on this clonotype: A read error may be the cause here, since a much bigger clone is one base away. This chain connects TRBV7-3 to TRBJ2-3, with a possible D match to TRBD1 (5 bases). V lost 4 bases and J lost 2, with 28 bases in between. Looked up from germline, CDR1 is SGHTA and CDR2 is FQGTGA. The CDR3 spans 20 residues. The CDR3 region is CASSSGRTKRGPRNTDTQYF. CDR3 nucleotide sequence: TGTGCCAGCAGCTCCGGACGGACAAAAAGGGGCCCTAGAAACACAGATACGCAGTATTTT.

This clonotype was counted a few times. This chain's CDR3 is CASSIGQPNQPQHF. CDR3 DNA: TGTGCCAGCAGCATTGGACAGCCCAATCAGCCCCAGCATTTT. The rearrangement joins TRBV7-8 to TRBJ1-5; D perhaps matches TRBD1 (6 bases). Trimming took 5 bases from V and 3 from J, leaving 11 bases between them. Per the germline V gene, CDR1 is SGHVS and CDR2 is FQNEAQ. The CDR3 runs 14 residues.

The sample holds many counts of this clonotype. The rearrangement uses TRBV3-1 and TRBJ2-5; 12 bases agree with TRBD2. Germline-derived CDR1 and CDR2 are LGHDT and YNNKEL (reference sequence). V shed 1 base, J shed 5 bases, and the junction held 2 bases outside the gene matches. This CDR3 region has 15 residues. CDR3 coding DNA: TGTGCCAGCAGCCAAGGGACTAGCGGGGTGGAGACCCAGTACTTC. It translates to CASSQGTSGVETQYF.

This clonotype was seen just once. CDR3 amino acids: CASSLMGQGKETQYF. CDR3 in DNA: TGTGCCAGCAGCTTAATGGGACAGGGGAAAGAGACCCAGTACTTC. This rearrangement joins TRBV7-9 to TRBJ2-5, with 10 bases aligning to TRBD1. Germline CDR1 is SEHNR and CDR2 is FQNEAQ (reference sequence). The CDR3 contains 15 residues. Trimming took 2 bases from V and 3 from J; bases not matched to a gene: 3.

The chain combines TRBV5-1 with TRBJ2-2; D is unresolved. Trimming shortened V by 1 base and J by 6 bases, and 13 bases separated the two germline ends. The CDR3 sequence is 15 residues long. Germline V gene data show CDR1 as SGHRS and CDR2 as YFSETQ. As DNA, the CDR3 is TGCGCCAGCAGCTTGTCGGGCAGGCGGTCCGGGGAGCTGTTTTTT. It is translated as CASSLSGRRSGELFF.

The chain carries TRBV20-1 and TRBJ1-4; 10 nucleotides align to TRBD1. J was trimmed by 8 bases and V by 5 bases; bases with no gene match: 5. CDR3 size: 13 residues. Germline values: CDR1 DFQATT, CDR2 SNEGSKA (reference sequence). This CDR3 is CSAGTGVGEKLFF. The CDR3 nucleotides are TGCAGTGCTGGGACAGGGGTTGGGGAAAAACTGTTTTTT.

This clonotype occurred a few times. This chain joins TRBV10-2 and TRBJ2-1, with D uncertain. The CDR3 spans 13 residues. V gave up 6 bases and J gave up 7 bases, with 13 bases separating them. Germline assignment: CDR1 WSHSY and CDR2 SAAADI. The CDR3 DNA is TGCGCCAGCAGACTCCCTATCAGGAATGAGCAGTTCTTC. Protein: CASRLPIRNEQFF.

This clonotype is a singleton in its sample. This chain uses TRBV2 with TRBJ2-2; D is undetermined. The CDR3 sequence is 12 residues long. Germline CDR1 and CDR2: SNHLY and FYNNEI. Trimming cost V 4 bases and J 9 bases, with 9 bases left between them. The CDR3 sequence: CASSVWARELFF. DNA for the CDR3: TGTGCCAGCAGTGTGTGGGCACGGGAGCTGTTTTTT.

Notes on this clonotype: Given the absence of the conserved phenylalanine or tryptophan at the CDR3 end, a read error is likely. This chain connects TRBV14 to TRBJ2-7; the D gene could be TRBD1 or TRBD2 (5 bases each). The germline V gene has CDR1 SGHDN and CDR2 FVKESK. V was pared by 2 bases and J by 4 bases, with 18 bases between. The CDR3 runs 16 residues. DNA of the CDR3: TGTGCCAGCAGCCAACGGGGCTGGCAGGTGAAATACGAGCAGTACTGC. This gives the protein CASSQRGWQVKYEQYC.

The V and J genes are TRBV5-4 and TRBJ1-2; no firm D call. CDR1 and CDR2 from the germline V gene are SGHNT and YYREEE (reference sequence). V lost 2 bases, J lost 6 bases, and 11 bases lay in between. This CDR3 region has 13 residues. CDR3 bases: TGTGCCAGCAGCTTTTTACAGACTCATGGCTACACCTTC. This gives the protein CASSFLQTHGYTF. Full variable domain (rest looked up from reference TRBV5-4 and TRBJ1-2): ETGVTQSPTHLIKTRGQQVTLRCSSQSGHNTVSWYQQALGQGPQFIFQYYREEENGRGNFPPRFSGLQFPNYSSELNVNALELDDSALYLCASSFLQTHGYTFGSGTRLTVV.

This clonotype came up many times. CDR3 coding DNA: TGTGCCAGCAGCTCGGGACAGGGGATCGGAAACACCATATATTTT. Protein: CASSSGQGIGNTIYF. The J gene is TRBJ1-3, the V gene TRBV7-2, with TRBD1 matching over 10 bases. V lost 4 bases and J lost 4; bases outside the gene matches: 4. Germline CDR1 SGHTA, CDR2 FQGNSA. The CDR3 is 15 residues long.

The gene calls are TRBV6-9 and TRBJ2-3, with D tentatively TRBD2 (6 bases). This CDR3 is built from 15 residues. Germline values: CDR1 MNHGY, CDR2 SVAAGI. The ends were cut back, 4 bases at V and 5 bases at J, with 16 bases in the middle. The CDR3: CASSSASGRGDTQYF. The CDR3 nucleotides are TGTGCCAGCAGTTCGGCCTCGGGGCGGGGAGATACGCAGTATTTT.

The sample holds a few counts of this clonotype. The chain has TRBV6-4 and TRBJ1-6; tentatively, D is TRBD1 (5 bases). CDR1 and CDR2 from the germline V gene are MRHNA and SNTAGT. The V gene lost 6 bases and the J gene lost 10 bases, with 16 bases spanning the gap. The CDR3 has 14 residues. This CDR3 is CASSSAGFGSPLHF. The CDR3 DNA is TGTGCCAGCAGCTCTGCAGGGTTCGGATCACCCCTCCACTTT.

The chain is built from TRBV2 and TRBJ2-5; unclear D gene. From germline, CDR1 is SNHLY and CDR2 FYNNEI. CDR3 length: 12 amino acids. The V end was cut by 7 bases, the J end by 5 bases, with 11 bases between. The CDR3 region has the DNA TGTGCCAGCACACGGTACTCTGAGACCCAGTACTTC. Its protein product is CASTRYSETQYF.

CDR3 DNA sequence: TGTGCCAGCTCACCACTCGACACCGGGGAGCTGTTTTTT. It codes for CASSPLDTGELFF. J is TRBJ2-2 and V is TRBV18; D unclear. V lost 1 base and J lost 3, with 3 bases in between. The CDR3 has 13 residues. CDR1 KGHSH and CDR2 LQKENI come from the germline V gene. The full variable domain, in which reference TRBV18 and TRBJ2-2 provide the parts outside the CDR3, is NAGVMQNPRHLVRRRGQEARLRCSPMKGHSHVYWYRQLPEEGLKFMVYLQKENIIDESGMPKERFSAEFPKEGPSILRIQQVVRGDSAAYFCASSPLDTGELFFGEGSRLTVL.

This clonotype was seen at least ten times. The chain carries TRBV10-3 and TRBJ1-2; D unresolved. The germline V gene encodes CDR1 ENHRY and CDR2 SYGVKD. V was shortened by 3 bases and J by 6 bases, with 14 bases between the two germline ends. CDR3 size: 14 residues. The DNA of the CDR3 is TGTGCCATCAGTGAATGGGGTCTTGTCGATGGCTACACCTTC. Amino acids: CAISEWGLVDGYTF.

The sample holds many counts of this clonotype. The chain employs TRBV28 and TRBJ2-7, with TRBD1 as a possible D gene (6 bases). The length of the CDR3 is 14 residues. The V gene lost 5 bases and the J gene lost 2 bases, with 13 bases spanning the gap. Germline loops: CDR1 MDHEN, CDR2 SYDVKM. CDR3 in amino acids: CASSPAGDTYEQYF. The CDR3 DNA sequence: TGTGCCAGCAGTCCCGCAGGGGATACCTACGAGCAGTACTTC.

This clonotype was found many times. This chain uses TRBV11-2 with TRBJ2-3; 12 nucleotides align to TRBD2. The CDR3 has 15 amino acids. CDR1 and CDR2 from the germline V gene are SGHAT and FQNNGV. The V segment lost 1 base and the J segment 8 bases; nucleotides outside the gene matches: 4. CDR3 amino acids: CASSLAGLAGITQYF. The CDR3 DNA reads TGTGCCAGCAGCTTAGCCGGACTAGCGGGGATTACGCAGTATTTT.